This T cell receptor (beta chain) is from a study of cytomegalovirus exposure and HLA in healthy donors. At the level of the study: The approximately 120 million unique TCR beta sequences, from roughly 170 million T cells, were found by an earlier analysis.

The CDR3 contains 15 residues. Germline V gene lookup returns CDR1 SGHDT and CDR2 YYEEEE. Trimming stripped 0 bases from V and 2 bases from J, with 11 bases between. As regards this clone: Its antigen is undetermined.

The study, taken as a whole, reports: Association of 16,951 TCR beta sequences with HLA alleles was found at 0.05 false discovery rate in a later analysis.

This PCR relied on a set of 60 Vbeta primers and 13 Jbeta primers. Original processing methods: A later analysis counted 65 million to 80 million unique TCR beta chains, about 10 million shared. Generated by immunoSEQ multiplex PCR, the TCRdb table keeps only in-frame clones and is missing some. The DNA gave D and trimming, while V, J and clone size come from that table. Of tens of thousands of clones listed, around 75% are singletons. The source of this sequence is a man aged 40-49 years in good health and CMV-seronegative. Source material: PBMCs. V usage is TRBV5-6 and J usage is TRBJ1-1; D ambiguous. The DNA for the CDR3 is TGTGCCAGCAGCTTGGATTATACAGCCAACACTGAAGCTTTCTTT. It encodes CASSLDYTANTEAFF.